This TCR beta chain was sequenced in a study of blood T cell repertoires in COVID-19. About the study: Italy, Spain and the United States were the sources of the convalescent and acute COVID-19 samples. In each case, the material was cDNA or gDNA derived from T cells, B-cell-depleted T cells, or PBMCs.

The V and J ends lost 3 bases and 4 bases respectively, with 19 bases between them. The CDR3 length is 17 residues. Germline assignment: CDR1 MDHEN and CDR2 SYDVKM. Original handling: Reference gene primer amplification yielded estimated nucleated cell counts. Sequenced by immunoSEQ multiplex PCR; TCRdb stores in-frame clones only, minus some. D and trimming were read from the DNA, whereas the V and J calls and clone size are those reported in that table. The table shows more than 150,000 clones, with 85% to 90% occurring only once. The rearrangement links TRBV28 to TRBJ1-5; maybe TRBD1 (5 bases). Specimen: peripheral blood. The clonotype originates from a man between 35 and 55 years old with active or convalescent COVID-19. The CDR3 reads CASSLGEGGEENQPQHF. The CDR3 bases are TGTGCCAGCAGTTTGGGGGAGGGCGGGGAGGAGAATCAGCCCCAGCATTTT.